The 5 T cell receptor beta chains listed next were all sequenced from one sample in a study of radiotherapy plus CTLA-4 blockade in lung cancer. Produced via immunoSEQ multiplex PCR; TCRdb's table is partial and in-frame only. The table records about 19,000 clones, around 88% of them present only once. Sequenced here: peripheral blood, sampled from a patient treated with radiotherapy plus ipilimumab. These receptors all come from a human donor with non-small cell lung cancer whose response to radiotherapy plus ipilimumab could not be evaluated.

This clone was recorded only once. This CDR3 is CASSDKSGTQYF. CDR3 DNA sequence: TGTGCCAGCAGTGACAAGTCCGGGACCCAGTACTTC. This chain connects TRBV27 to TRBJ2-5; D is ambiguous. In germline, CDR1 is MNHEY, CDR2 SMNVEV (reference sequence). The CDR3 length is 12 residues. V lost 5 bases and J lost 7, with 11 bases in between.

The CDR3 region has the DNA TGTGCCAGCAGCGCCAGGGGTGGCACTGAAGCTTTCTTT. This translates into CASSARGGTEAFF. The gene calls are TRBV2 and TRBJ1-1; D is possibly TRBD1 (6 bases). V lost 6 bases, J lost 4 bases, and 12 bases lay in between. Germline-derived CDR1 and CDR2 are SNHLY and FYNNEI. The CDR3 contains 13 residues.

This sequence joins TRBV5-1 and TRBJ2-3; 13 nucleotides line up with TRBD2. The CDR3 extends over 17 amino acids. V lost 4 bases to trimming and J lost 3 bases; unmatched junction nucleotides: 8. CDR1 and CDR2 (germline): SGHRS, YFSETQ. The CDR3, as DNA: TGCGCCAGCAGCACCCGGACTAGCGGGAGCGGAACAGATACGCAGTATTTT. This sequence encodes CASSTRTSGSGTDTQYF.

As regards this clone: The sample contains more than one DNA sequence encoding this CDR3. The chain uses TRBV15 and TRBJ1-1; 9 bases map to TRBD1. With 1 base clipped from V and 11 bases from J, the junction kept 5 bases outside the gene matches. CDR3 length equals 13 residues. The germline V gene has CDR1 LNHNV and CDR2 YYDKDF (reference sequence). CDR3 sequence: CATSRAGQGRAFF. CDR3 nucleotide sequence: TGTGCCACCAGCAGAGCGGGACAGGGCCGGGCTTTCTTT.

V and J are TRBV28 and TRBJ2-4; tentatively, D is TRBD1 (6 bases). The CDR3 spans 16 residues. Trimming removed 3 bases from V and 3 bases from J, with 15 bases in between. Germline assignment: CDR1 MDHEN and CDR2 SYDVKM. CDR3 residues: CASSFRAGQYKNIQYF. The CDR3 DNA sequence: TGTGCCAGCAGTTTCAGAGCCGGACAGTACAAAAACATTCAGTACTTC.